Below, 4 T cell receptor beta chains from the same sample are listed, as sequenced in a study of blood T cell repertoires in COVID-19. Clones were sequenced by immunoSEQ multiplex PCR, and TCRdb holds only the in-frame ones, with some missing. The sample holds about 85,000 clones, about 84% seen once. Sequencing used peripheral blood. All receptors derive from a human donor in a cohort sampled during active COVID-19.

This clone was seen a handful of times. The J gene is TRBJ2-7, the V gene TRBV10-2; D possibly corresponds to TRBD2 (6 bases). The V gene lost 0 bases and the J gene lost 4 bases, with 16 bases spanning the gap. Germline V CDR1 and CDR2: WSHSY, SAAADI. There are 16 residues in the CDR3. CDR3 bases: TGCGCCAGCAGTGAGTCGACTGGGTTGGCGGGGTACGAGCAGTACTTC. It translates to CASSESTGLAGYEQYF.

This chain uses TRBV18 with TRBJ1-3; D is ambiguous. The length of the CDR3 is 18 residues. Germline loops: CDR1 KGHSH, CDR2 LQKENI. The V end was cut by 0 bases, the J end by 2 bases, with 17 bases between. CDR3 sequence (DNA): TGTGCCAGCTCACCACCGGTATATACCGGGTCCACTGGAAACACCATATATTTT. Its protein product is CASSPPVYTGSTGNTIYF.

The chain combines TRBV29-1 with TRBJ2-2, with D tentatively TRBD1 (5 bases). CDR1 is SQVTM and CDR2 is ANQGSEA in the germline V gene. V gave up 4 bases and J gave up 6 bases, with 6 bases separating them. The CDR3 consists of 11 residues. As DNA, the CDR3 is TGCAGCGTTGGGGGCGCCGGGGAGCTGTTTTTT. Encoded protein: CSVGGAGELFF.

The V and J genes are TRBV7-9 and TRBJ1-6, with D maybe TRBD1 (5 bases). Germline values: CDR1 SEHNR, CDR2 FQNEAQ (reference sequence). CDR3 length: 14 residues. Trimming removed 4 bases from V and 10 bases from J, with 14 bases in between. CDR3 nucleotide sequence: TGTGCCAGCAGCTCCGGACAAAGCGTGTCACCCCTCCACTTT. It codes for CASSSGQSVSPLHF.